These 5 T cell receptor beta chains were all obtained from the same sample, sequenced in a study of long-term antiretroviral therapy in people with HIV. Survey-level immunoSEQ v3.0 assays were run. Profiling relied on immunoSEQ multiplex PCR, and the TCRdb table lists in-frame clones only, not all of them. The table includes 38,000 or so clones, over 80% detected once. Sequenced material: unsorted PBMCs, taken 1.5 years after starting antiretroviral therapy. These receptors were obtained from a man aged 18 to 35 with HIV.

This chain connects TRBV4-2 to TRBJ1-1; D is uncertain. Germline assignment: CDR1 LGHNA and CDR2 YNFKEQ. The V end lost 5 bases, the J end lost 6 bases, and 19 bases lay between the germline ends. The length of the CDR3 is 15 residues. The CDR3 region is CASSEAPADPAEAFF. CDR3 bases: TGTGCCAGCAGCGAAGCCCCGGCGGATCCTGCTGAAGCTTTCTTT.

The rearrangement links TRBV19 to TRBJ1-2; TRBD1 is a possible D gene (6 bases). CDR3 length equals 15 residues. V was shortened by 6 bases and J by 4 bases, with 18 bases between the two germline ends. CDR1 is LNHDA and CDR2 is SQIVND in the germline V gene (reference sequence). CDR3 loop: CASSGTGTLGYGYTF. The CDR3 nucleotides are TGTGCCAGTAGCGGAACAGGGACTCTCGGCTATGGCTACACCTTC.

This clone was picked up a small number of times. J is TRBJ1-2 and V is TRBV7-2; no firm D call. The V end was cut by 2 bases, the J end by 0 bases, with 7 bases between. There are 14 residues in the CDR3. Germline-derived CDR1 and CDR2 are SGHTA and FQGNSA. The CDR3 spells CASSLPTANYGYTF. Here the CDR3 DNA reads TGTGCCAGCAGCTTACCTACAGCTAACTATGGCTACACCTTC.

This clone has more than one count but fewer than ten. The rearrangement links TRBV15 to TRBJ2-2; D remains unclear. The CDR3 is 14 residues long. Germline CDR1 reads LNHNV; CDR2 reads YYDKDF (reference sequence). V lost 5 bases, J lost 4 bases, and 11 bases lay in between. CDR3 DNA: TGTGCCACCAGCCGACCGCGTGTCACCGGGGAGCTGTTTTTT. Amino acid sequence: CATSRPRVTGELFF.

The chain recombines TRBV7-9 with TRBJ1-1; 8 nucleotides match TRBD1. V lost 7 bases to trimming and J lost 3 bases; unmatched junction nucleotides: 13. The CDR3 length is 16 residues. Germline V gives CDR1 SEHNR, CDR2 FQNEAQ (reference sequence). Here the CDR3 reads CASTNELTGGHTEAFF. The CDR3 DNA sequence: TGTGCCAGCACCAATGAGCTAACAGGGGGGCACACTGAAGCTTTCTTT.